This TCR beta chain was identified during a study of cytomegalovirus exposure and HLA in healthy donors. Study-wide background: An earlier analysis found roughly 100 million unique TCR beta sequences from around 180 million T cells.

The PCR made use of 60 Vbeta and 13 Jbeta primers. Generated by immunoSEQ multiplex PCR, the TCRdb table keeps only in-frame clones and is missing some. The table includes roughly 150,000 clones, roughly two thirds detected once. A word on this clone: No antigen is known for it.

General observations from the study: As a later analysis showed, several of the most significant clusters appeared to be linked to common viral pathogens.

What was sequenced was PBMCs. This clonotype originated in a woman in her late teens or twenties in good health and CMV-seropositive.

DNA for the CDR3: TGTGCCAGCAGTGAAGGGCGAACGGGAAATGAAAAACTGTTTTTT. This encodes CASSEGRTGNEKLFF. The rearrangement links TRBV6-1 to TRBJ1-4, with D hard to call. Per germline, CDR1 MNHNS and CDR2 SASEGT. The CDR3 has 15 residues. Deletions cut 1 base from V and 5 bases from J, with 11 bases between.